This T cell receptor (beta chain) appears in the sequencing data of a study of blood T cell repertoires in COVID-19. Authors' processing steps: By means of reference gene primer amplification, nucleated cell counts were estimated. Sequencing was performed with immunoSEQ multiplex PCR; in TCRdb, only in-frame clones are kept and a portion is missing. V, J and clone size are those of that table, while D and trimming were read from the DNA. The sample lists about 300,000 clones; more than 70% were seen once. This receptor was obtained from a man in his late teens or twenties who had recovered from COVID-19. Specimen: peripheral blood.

The CDR3 bases are TGTGCCAGCAAGCCGGGACAGGGGTGGTTAGATACGCAGTATTTT. It encodes CASKPGQGWLDTQYF. This chain connects TRBV2 to TRBJ2-3, with TRBD1 matching 10 bases. The CDR3 is 15 residues long. Germline values: CDR1 SNHLY, CDR2 FYNNEI. V dropped 7 bases and J dropped 5; count of bases not matched to a gene: 9.